This T cell receptor beta chain was captured by sequencing in a study of cytomegalovirus exposure and HLA in healthy donors. General study findings and limits: The majority of TCR sequences were rare, yet some public TCRs appeared in many donors. The study labeled more than 150 TCR beta chains cytomegalovirus-associated. Beyond CMV serostatus, there was no information to go on about immune exposure.

Use of 60 Vbeta and 13 Jbeta primers characterized the PCR. Assay used: immunoSEQ multiplex PCR; TCRdb lists only in-frame clones, some missing. Of around 100,000 clones listed, approximately 70% were seen once; the top ten hold roughly 0.9%. The V end lost 3 bases, the J end lost 8 bases, and 20 bases lay between the germline ends. CDR1 and CDR2 from the germline V gene are SEHNR and FQNEAQ (reference sequence). The CDR3 contains 16 residues. A word on this clone: As yet, its antigen is unknown.

This TCR derives from a woman in her 30s in good health and CMV-seronegative. The specimen sequenced was PBMCs. The chain employs TRBV7-9 and TRBJ2-1; D is possibly TRBD2 (7 bases). The CDR3 DNA sequence: TGTGCCAGCAGCTTCCTTGGGTCCGTAGGGGGGGATGAGCAGTTCTTC. Protein: CASSFLGSVGGDEQFF. Supplemented by reference TRBV7-9 and TRBJ2-1, the full variable domain reads DTGVSQNPRHKITKRGQNVTFRCDPISEHNRLYWYRQTLGQGPEFLTYFQNEAQLEKSRLLSDRFSAERPKGSFSTLEIQRTEQGDSAMYLCASSFLGSVGGDEQFFGPGTRLTVL.